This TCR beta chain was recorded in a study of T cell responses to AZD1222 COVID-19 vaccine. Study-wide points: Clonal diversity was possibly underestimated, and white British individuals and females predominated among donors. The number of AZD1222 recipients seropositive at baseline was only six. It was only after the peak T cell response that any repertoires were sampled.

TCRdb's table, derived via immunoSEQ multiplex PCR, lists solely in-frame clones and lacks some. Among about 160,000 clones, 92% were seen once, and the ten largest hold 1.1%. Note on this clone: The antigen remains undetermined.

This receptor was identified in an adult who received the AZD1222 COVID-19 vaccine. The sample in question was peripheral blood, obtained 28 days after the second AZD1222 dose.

CDR3 DNA sequence: TGTGCCAGCAGCGTAGCTAAGGGGAGCCCTGGAAACACCATATATTTT. Its protein is CASSVAKGSPGNTIYF. This chain uses TRBV9 with TRBJ1-3, with D maybe TRBD1 (5 bases). This CDR3 is 16 amino acids long. Germline V lookup: CDR1 SGDLS, CDR2 YYNGEE. V lost 0 bases and J 2 bases, leaving 12 bases between the germline ends.